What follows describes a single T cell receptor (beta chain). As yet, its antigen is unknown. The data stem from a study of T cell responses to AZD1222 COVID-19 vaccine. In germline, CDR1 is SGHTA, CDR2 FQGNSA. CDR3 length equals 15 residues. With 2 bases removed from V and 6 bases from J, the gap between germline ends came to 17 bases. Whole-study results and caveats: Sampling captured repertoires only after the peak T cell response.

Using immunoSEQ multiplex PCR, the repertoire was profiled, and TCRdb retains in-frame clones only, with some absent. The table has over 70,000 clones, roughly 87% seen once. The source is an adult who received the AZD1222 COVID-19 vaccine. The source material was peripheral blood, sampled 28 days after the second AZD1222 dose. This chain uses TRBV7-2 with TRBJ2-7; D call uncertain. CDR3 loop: CASSLKDLDNFEQYF. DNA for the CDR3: TGTGCCAGCAGCTTAAAGGATCTCGACAATTTCGAGCAGTACTTC.